This T cell receptor beta chain was sequenced for a study of shared clonotypes between healthy human individuals (dated by TCRdb to about 2020). Broadly, across the study: A couple of women and a few men aged 18 to 49 years were included in the cohort. To estimate repertoire size and how much clonotypes are shared between individuals, the study performed deep sequencing of blood TCR repertoires from a few healthy adults. To increase sequencing depth and limit assay-specific biases, TCR repertoire library preparation and sequencing were carried out by different laboratories using diverse techniques. For each donor, three plates each were used for CD4 naive and CD4 memory, two plates were used for CD8 naive, and one plate was used for CD8 memory. Leukapheresis yielded between about 0.85 and 10 billion PBMCs per donor. Study-wide findings and limitations: Sampling was restricted to blood, and TCR repertoires in tissue are likely to differ from TCR repertoires in blood. Incomplete sequencing was indicated by rarefaction of sorted-subset datasets, despite the large sequencing depth. Larger estimated clonotype richness was generally found for naive subsets than for memory subsets. When several donors were compared, the shared fraction of clonotypes was about 5.5% for naive CD4, 3.5% to 4% for naive CD8, 2.3% for memory CD4, and 0.4% for memory CD8. The small number of donors limited the genetic and exposure-history diversity represented. Based on pairwise subsampling, the degree of clonotype sharing among donors was expected to be affected by sequencing depth. Higher generation probabilities were observed for clonotypes shared by all four sorted-subset donors than for non-shared clonotypes.

TCR CDR3 regions were amplified from genomic DNA by multiplex PCR using the deep immunoSEQ assay. Extracted genomic DNA from each cell subset was distributed evenly across all wells of several immunoSEQ 96-well plates, and each plate was treated as a replicate. For sorted subsets, each replicate PCR was loaded with about 0.2 ug genomic DNA, equivalent to approximately 27,000 T cell genomes. Purified libraries were measured with a Qubit 3.0 fluorometer, size-checked on a Bioanalyzer 2100, and measured again with the KAPA Library Quantification kit. Each immunoSEQ 96-well plate was sequenced on its own single-read 150-cycle Illumina NextSeq 550 flow cell. For the original study's pipeline: The immunoSEQ output contained only junctional sequences without quality scores, so filtering could not match that applied to full-length reads. To assign V/J genes and CDR3, sequences were annotated using PyIR, a Python wrapper for IgBLAST v1.9, with IMGT germline references. Reads were removed for weak V/J assignments (E-value above 1e-6), missing CDR3, stop codons, out-of-frame junctions, or ambiguous translated residues. V3J clonotypes were defined by identical inferred V gene, J gene, and CDR3 amino acid sequence. To compute the percentage overlap between repertoires, the number of shared unique clonotypes was divided by the size of the smaller repertoire. Three approaches were used to assess repertoire richness: RTK rarefaction, the Chao1 estimator, and Recon v2.1 estimates of unobserved clonotypes. Generation probabilities for all TCRbeta clonotypes obtained by the gDNA method from a handful of donors were computed using OLGA. The clones in this table, taken by TCRdb from immuneACCESS, are in-frame only. Not every clone is retained; where verified, under half of the shortfall comes from an unresolved V gene, and the cause of the rest is unknown. From that table come the V and J calls and clone size; the DNA was used to work out D and trimming. The sample yields roughly 770,000 clones; about 96% were counted once. In total, the top ten clones hold less than 0.25% of the sample.

Turning to this clone: Its target antigen remains unknown. No much larger clonotype is one base removed from it; base qualities were not supplied.

For the CD8 naive samples, CD45RO-negative cells were positively selected for CCR7, yielding a CD45RA+CCR7+ population from which TemRA cells were excluded. The donors were healthy, HIV-negative adults with no recently reported acute infections or vaccinations. Every donor was a Caucasian adult residing in Nashville, Tennessee, USA. After blood collection by leukapheresis, PBMCs were isolated using Ficoll-Histopaque density gradient centrifugation and then cryopreserved in the vapor phase of liquid nitrogen. Purity and quantity of every magnetically sorted T cell population were checked by analytical flow cytometry. Each sorted fraction had its genomic DNA isolated and then quantified by UV absorbance on a Nanodrop 2000c. For CDR1 and CDR2, the germline V gene (reference sequence) lists MNHEY and SMNVEV. The germline ends are 8 bases apart after V is trimmed by 5 bases and J by 4 bases. Taken from cysteine to phenylalanine, the CDR3 has 12 residues. Only the CDR3 DNA stays, 36 bases, in frame from base 1.

The sample comprised naive CD8+ T cells sorted from blood. Explained via the paper, the cell subset or site label denotes: CD45RA+CCR7+. Here the chain combines TRBV27 and TRBJ1-1; D gene: possibly TRBD1, on 5 matching bases. The source is a man aged 30 to 39 in good health. The CDR3 protein is CASSQGSTEAFF. Read as DNA, the sequence is TGTGCCAGCAGTCAGGGTTCCACTGAAGCTTTCTTT.